These 32 T cell receptor beta chains were sequenced from one sample in a study of blood T cells in healthy people across ages. A second PCR, run for about 6 to 11 cycles, used a sample-barcoded 5' primer plus a J-beta primer mix. TCRdb analysed the 5' RACE reads with MiXCR anew, one entry per CDR3 protein. The sample has hundreds of thousands of distinct CDR3 sequences, around 42% seen once. The source material was blood. Every receptor here comes from a man in his 60s in good health.

This clonotype was detected a few times. The genes are TRBV29-1 and TRBJ1-6; 9 bases are shared with TRBD1. Per the germline V gene, CDR1 is SQVTM and CDR2 is ANQGSEA. The CDR3 covers 14 residues. V was clipped by 7 bases and J by 5 bases; unmatched bases: 6. This chain's CDR3 is CSDPQGADNSPLHF. CDR3 in DNA: TGCAGCGACCCACAGGGGGCCGATAATTCACCCCTCCACTTT.

The CDR3, as DNA: TGCAGCGTTGAACAGGGGGCTAAGAACACTGAAGCTTTCTTT. Amino acid sequence: CSVEQGAKNTEAFF. The J gene is TRBJ1-1, the V gene TRBV29-1; 8 nucleotides agree with TRBD1. CDR1 and CDR2 from the germline V gene are SQVTM and ANQGSEA. The CDR3 is made up of 14 amino acids. Trimming removed 2 bases from V and 1 base from J; junction bases left unmatched: 3.

This clonotype was seen at least ten times. V is TRBV7-2 and J is TRBJ2-7; 8 bases fit TRBD2. CDR1 is SGHTA, CDR2 FQGNSA, per germline. V lost 2 bases to trimming and J lost 4 bases; unmatched junction nucleotides: 10. CDR3 size: 16 residues. CDR3 in amino acids: CASSLYLAGGAYEQYF. Written as DNA, the CDR3 is TGTGCCAGCAGCTTATACCTTGCGGGGGGCGCGTACGAGCAGTACTTC.

This sequence joins TRBV7-2 and TRBJ2-7; D gene unclear. V was trimmed by 1 base and J by 0 bases, leaving 16 bases between them. The germline V gene encodes CDR1 SGHTA and CDR2 FQGNSA. The CDR3 covers 17 residues. The CDR3, as DNA: TGTGCCAGCAGCTTAGTTGCTTCGGGCCTTGGCTCCTACGAGCAGTACTTC. Its translation: CASSLVASGLGSYEQYF.

The chain recombines TRBV20-1 with TRBJ1-4; no firm D call. Germline V gene lookup returns CDR1 DFQATT and CDR2 SNEGSKA (reference sequence). This CDR3 comprises 16 residues. V was trimmed by 1 base and J by 3 bases, leaving 15 bases between them. The CDR3 region is CSARGPHFAANEKLFF. The CDR3 DNA reads TGCAGTGCTAGAGGCCCCCACTTTGCGGCTAATGAAAAACTGTTTTTT.

This clonotype was observed a handful of times. V gene TRBV27 combines with J gene TRBJ1-1; tentatively, D is TRBD1 (5 bases). Trimming removed 6 bases from V and 7 bases from J, with 21 bases in between. CDR1 is MNHEY and CDR2 is SMNVEV in the germline V gene (reference sequence). This CDR3 comprises 15 residues. This CDR3 reads CASRTPTGARNEAFF. CDR3 DNA: TGTGCCAGCAGAACCCCCACCGGGGCGCGGAATGAAGCTTTCTTT.

This clonotype has only a few counts. The chain's CDR3 is CASSSWTDQETQYF. The CDR3 DNA is TGTGCCAGCAGTTCCTGGACTGATCAAGAGACCCAGTACTTC. V gene TRBV27 combines with J gene TRBJ2-5; perhaps TRBD2 as D (5 bases). This CDR3 comprises 14 residues. Germline V lookup: CDR1 MNHEY, CDR2 SMNVEV (reference sequence). The ends were cut back, 4 bases at V and 2 bases at J, with 11 bases in the middle.

This chain connects TRBV20-1 to TRBJ2-7; 10 nucleotides agree with TRBD1. Trimming removed 4 bases from V and 7 bases from J; junction bases left unmatched: 16. The CDR3 runs 16 residues. Germline V CDR1 and CDR2: DFQATT, SNEGSKA (reference sequence). CDR3 protein: CSAINPTGTGASEQYF. The CDR3 bases are TGCAGTGCTATTAATCCCACCGGGACAGGGGCTTCTGAGCAGTACTTC.

A word on this clonotype: A much larger clone differs by one base, so this may be a read error. The chain employs TRBV24-1 and TRBJ1-2; 7 bases agree with TRBD1. The CDR3 is 14 residues long. J lost 7 bases, V lost 3 bases, and 7 bases had no gene match. The germline CDR1 and CDR2 sequences are KGHDR and SFDVKD. The CDR3 sequence: CATSDARQGIGYTF. As DNA, the CDR3 is TGTGCCACCAGTGATGCCAGACAGGGAATTGGCTACACCTTC.

The chain carries TRBV28 and TRBJ2-7; a possible D gene is TRBD2 (5 bases). Germline CDR1 is MDHEN and CDR2 is SYDVKM. The CDR3 is 15 residues long. V dropped 6 bases and J dropped 0 bases, with 15 bases sitting between them. The DNA for the CDR3 is TGTGCCAGCAGGACCAACGGGGTACCCTCCTACGAGCAGTACTTC. It specifies CASRTNGVPSYEQYF.

This clonotype was seen just once. Because it lacks the conserved phenylalanine or tryptophan at the end, this CDR3 is likely a read error. This sequence joins TRBV6-6 and TRBJ2-5; 9 nucleotides agree with TRBD1. Matching the DNA end better, TRBJ2-7 makes the J call doubtful. Germline CDR1 MNHNY, CDR2 SVGAGI (reference sequence). The CDR3 has 15 residues. CDR3: CASSPPGQGSSEQYL. The CDR3 nucleotides read TGTGCCAGCAGCCCGCCGGGACAGGGTTCTTCCGAGCAGTACTTA.

Details on this clonotype: One end of the junction is discordant with germline, which a read error may explain. V usage is TRBV12-3 or TRBV12-4 and J usage is TRBJ1-1, with 9 bases matching TRBD1. There are 15 residues in the CDR3. The CDR3 nucleotides are TGTGCCAGCAGTAGGACAGGGGAGTCGAACGCTGAAGCTTTCTTT. The encoded protein is CASSRTGESNAEAFF.

This clonotype was picked up many times. The CDR3 spells CASSQGGLQPQHF. As DNA, the CDR3 is TGCGCCAGCAGCCAAGGGGGCCTGCAGCCCCAGCATTTT. The chain links TRBV4-3 to TRBJ1-5; maybe TRBD1 (5 bases). Germline values: CDR1 LGHNA, CDR2 YSLEER. V was pared by 1 base and J by 7 bases, with 8 bases between. The CDR3 is made up of 13 amino acids.

The chain is built from TRBV12-3 or TRBV12-4 and TRBJ2-3, with D possibly being TRBD1 or TRBD2 (5 bases each). The V end lost 9 bases, the J end lost 2 bases, and 21 bases lay between the germline ends. This CDR3 is built from 16 residues. CDR3 sequence: CASYPRTGPLTDTQYF. For the CDR3, the DNA is TGTGCCAGTTATCCCCGCACGGGACCCCTCACAGATACGCAGTATTTT.

With respect to this clonotype: At one end the junction does not follow the germline gene, possibly because of a read error. V usage is TRBV11-2 and J usage is TRBJ2-5; TRBD1 is a possible D gene (6 bases). The CDR3 consists of 18 residues. Germline-derived CDR1 and CDR2 are SGHAT and FQNNGV. The CDR3 DNA reads TGTGCCGGCAGCTTAGATCGGTGGGGCAGCCCAGGGGTAGAGACCCAGTACTTC. This gives the protein CAGSLDRWGSPGVETQYF. Full variable domain (missing parts from reference TRBV11-2 and TRBJ2-5): EAGVAQSPRYKIIEKRQSVAFWCNPISGHATLYWYQQILGQGPKLLIQFQNNGVVDDSQLPKDRFSAERLKGVDSTLKIQPAKLEDSAVYLCAGSLDRWGSPGVETQYFGPGTRLLVL.

This clonotype was observed a few times. The chain uses TRBV7-2 and TRBJ2-5; the D gene is possibly TRBD1 (7 bases). V was shortened by 5 bases and J by 5 bases, with 18 bases between the two germline ends. CDR1 and CDR2 (germline): SGHTA, FQGNSA. The CDR3 sequence is 15 residues long. CDR3 DNA: TGTGCCAGCAGCGTGAGATCAGGGGGGTCGGAGACCCAGTACTTC. Protein: CASSVRSGGSETQYF. The variable domain in full, with the rest retrieved from reference TRBV7-2 and TRBJ2-5, is GAGVSQSPSNKVTEKGKDVELRCDPISGHTALYWYRQSLGQGLEFLIYFQGNSAPDKSGLPSDRFSAERTGGSVSTLTIQRTQQEDSAVYLCASSVRSGGSETQYFGPGTRLLVL.

About this clonotype: One junction end disagrees with the germline gene, perhaps due to a read error. The chain uses TRBV6-1 and TRBJ1-6, with 9 nucleotides matching TRBD1. The CDR3 runs to 19 residues. Germline CDR1 reads MNHNS; CDR2 reads SASEGT. The CDR3 reads CVSSPGGTGSSSYNSPLHF. The CDR3 DNA reads as TGTGTCAGCAGCCCAGGTGGGACAGGGTCGAGCTCCTATAATTCACCCCTCCACTTT.

The chain links TRBV29-1 to TRBJ2-7, with D unclear. CDR1 is SQVTM and CDR2 is ANQGSEA in the germline V gene. The germline V and J ends were trimmed by 1 base and 7 bases, with 11 bases remaining between them. This CDR3 is 12 amino acids long. The CDR3 protein is CSVEAYYNEQYF. CDR3 sequence (DNA): TGCAGCGTTGAAGCGTACTACAATGAGCAGTACTTC.

The V and J genes are TRBV5-4 and TRBJ2-1; TRBD2 matches 7 bases. The better agreement between TRBJ2-7 and the DNA end casts doubt on the J call. This CDR3 has 12 amino acids. Germline V gives CDR1 SGHNT, CDR2 YYREEE (reference sequence). CDR3 sequence: CASGLGGFEQYF. The CDR3 region has the DNA TGTGCCAGCGGCCTGGGAGGGTTTGAGCAGTACTTC.

This clonotype has only a few counts. The chain recombines TRBV7-8 with TRBJ1-2; tentative D call: TRBD1 (6 bases). The V end was cut by 5 bases, the J end by 8 bases, with 15 bases between. The CDR3 has 13 amino acids. Germline lookup yields CDR1 SGHVS and CDR2 FQNEAQ. CDR3 sequence (DNA): TGTGCCAGCAGCCTTCAACGGGGGCGCGGCTACACCTTC. It encodes CASSLQRGRGYTF.

The chain has TRBV5-5 and TRBJ1-6; D is ambiguous. Germline V gene sequence: CDR1 SGHKS, CDR2 YYEKEE (reference sequence). V lost 5 bases and J lost 3, with 15 bases in between. The length of the CDR3 is 16 residues. CDR3 bases: TGTGCCAGCAGACGGACTGAATCCTTCTATAATTCACCCCTCCACTTT. Its protein is CASRRTESFYNSPLHF.

CDR3 in amino acids: CASSLEGLAGLADTQYF. CDR3 DNA sequence: TGCGCCAGCAGCTTGGAAGGGCTAGCGGGGCTCGCAGATACGCAGTATTTT. The rearrangement links TRBV5-1 to TRBJ2-3; 9 bases align to TRBD2. Germline lookup yields CDR1 SGHRS and CDR2 YFSETQ. The V and J ends lost 0 bases and 4 bases, in that order; junction bases with no gene match: 9. The CDR3 is made up of 17 amino acids.

The rearrangement links TRBV5-1 to TRBJ2-3; D is perhaps TRBD1 (6 bases). V shed 1 base and J shed 5 bases, with 11 bases lying between them. The V gene's germline CDR1 is SGHRS and CDR2 YFSETQ. The CDR3 consists of 14 residues. CDR3 amino acids: CASSLTGQEDTQYF. Here the CDR3 DNA reads TGCGCCAGCAGCTTGACAGGGCAGGAAGATACGCAGTATTTT.

This clonotype occurred once. The V and J genes are TRBV2 and TRBJ2-3, with 10 bases that match TRBD2. V was clipped by 6 bases and J by 5 bases; unmatched bases: 5. The CDR3 has 14 amino acids. CDR1 and CDR2 from the germline V gene are SNHLY and FYNNEI. CDR3: CASRPSGGGDTQYF. The CDR3 DNA reads TGTGCCAGCAGACCTAGCGGGGGCGGAGATACGCAGTATTTT.

V and J are TRBV6-2 or TRBV6-3 and TRBJ2-7; tentative D call: TRBD1 (6 bases). Deletions cut 2 bases from V and 6 bases from J, with 17 bases between. The germline V gene has CDR1 MNHEY and CDR2 SVGEGT. The CDR3 totals 15 residues. The CDR3 sequence is CASSYRGQQGGEQYF. As DNA, the CDR3 is TGTGCCAGCAGTTACCGTGGACAGCAAGGTGGCGAGCAGTACTTC.

This chain joins TRBV20-1 and TRBJ2-2; 9 nucleotides agree with TRBD2. The CDR3 is 15 residues long. In germline, CDR1 is DFQATT, CDR2 SNEGSKA (reference sequence). V shed 6 bases, J shed 4 bases, and the junction held 9 bases outside the gene matches. The CDR3, as DNA: TGCAGTGCCTGGGAGCGGGGGGCGTCCACCGGGGAGCTGTTTTTT. Translating it yields CSAWERGASTGELFF.

This clonotype has only a few counts. The rearrangement links TRBV11-1 to TRBJ2-1; TRBD2 aligns across 8 bases. The CDR3 contains 16 residues. Germline V gives CDR1 SGHAT, CDR2 FQDESV (reference sequence). V shed 3 bases and J 7 bases; nucleotides not matched to a gene: 11. CDR3 DNA sequence: TGTGCCAGCAGCTTCGATGGACTAGCCACAATAAATGAGCAGTTCTTC. It specifies CASSFDGLATINEQFF.

The chain couples TRBV28 to TRBJ2-7, with D uncertain. V was shortened by 6 bases and J by 2 bases, with 14 bases between the two germline ends. Germline V gene lookup returns CDR1 MDHEN and CDR2 SYDVKM. This CDR3 contains 14 residues. The CDR3 sequence: CASRTPGRAYEQYF. The CDR3 coding sequence is TGTGCCAGCAGAACACCGGGCCGCGCCTACGAGCAGTACTTC.

The chain links TRBV4-1 to TRBJ2-1; D not certain. Germline CDR1 reads MGHRA; CDR2 reads YSYEKL. V lost 1 base and J 2 bases, leaving 15 bases between the germline ends. CDR3 size: 17 residues. The CDR3 region has the DNA TGCGCCAGCAGCCAAGTTCGCTCGACAAACACCTACAATGAGCAGTTCTTC. Its translation: CASSQVRSTNTYNEQFF.

The chain couples TRBV20-1 to TRBJ2-1; 8 positions match TRBD2. CDR1 and CDR2 (germline): DFQATT, SNEGSKA (reference sequence). With V trimmed by 1 base and J by 4 bases, 6 bases remained unmatched. CDR3 length: 15 amino acids. CDR3 region: CSARGPGGVYNEQFF. Written as DNA, the CDR3 is TGCAGTGCTAGAGGTCCGGGGGGGGTTTACAATGAGCAGTTCTTC.

This sequence joins TRBV11-2 and TRBJ2-3; D not certain. The V end lost 5 bases, the J end lost 3 bases, and 9 bases lay between the germline ends. The germline CDR1 and CDR2 sequences are SGHAT and FQNNGV. This CDR3 comprises 13 residues. The CDR3 DNA reads TGTGCCAGCAGCCGGAGTGTGACAGATACGCAGTATTTT. It codes for CASSRSVTDTQYF. Full variable domain (missing parts from reference TRBV11-2 and TRBJ2-3): EAGVAQSPRYKIIEKRQSVAFWCNPISGHATLYWYQQILGQGPKLLIQFQNNGVVDDSQLPKDRFSAERLKGVDSTLKIQPAKLEDSAVYLCASSRSVTDTQYFGPGTRLTVL.

This clonotype came up a few times. This chain links TRBV29-1 with TRBJ2-1; D is perhaps TRBD2 (7 bases). The length of the CDR3 is 12 residues. Trimming shortened V by 5 bases and J by 9 bases, and 14 bases separated the two germline ends. Germline CDR1 is SQVTM and CDR2 is ANQGSEA. The CDR3 loop is CSVWGGRVEQFF. The CDR3 DNA reads TGCAGCGTTTGGGGGGGGCGAGTTGAGCAGTTCTTC.